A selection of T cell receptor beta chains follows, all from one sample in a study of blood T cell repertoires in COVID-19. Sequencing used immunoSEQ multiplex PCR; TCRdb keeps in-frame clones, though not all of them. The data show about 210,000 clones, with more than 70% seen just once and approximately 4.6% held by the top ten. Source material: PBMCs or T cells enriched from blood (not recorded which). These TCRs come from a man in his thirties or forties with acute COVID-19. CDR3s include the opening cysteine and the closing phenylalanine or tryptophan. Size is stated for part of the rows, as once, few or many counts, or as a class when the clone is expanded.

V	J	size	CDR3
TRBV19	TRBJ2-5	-	CASSTLQRGGQETQYF
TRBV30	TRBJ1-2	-	CAWSADSYGYTF
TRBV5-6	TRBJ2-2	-	CASSLGERAAGELFF
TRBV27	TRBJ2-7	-	CASRPWNQGRGEQYF
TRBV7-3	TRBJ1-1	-	CASSLILGSEAFF
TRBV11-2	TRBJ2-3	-	CASSSSGGAPDTQYF
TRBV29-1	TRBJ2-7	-	CSVGQGRVEQYF
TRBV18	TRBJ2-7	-	CASSPVGTGQGGPYEQYF
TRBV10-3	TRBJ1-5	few	CAISESPSDRGNQPQHF
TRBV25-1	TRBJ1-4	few	CASSQGLSNEKLFF
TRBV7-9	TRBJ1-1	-	CASSSVQGVTAEAFF
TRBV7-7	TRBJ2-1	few	CASSLRGTGDDEQFF
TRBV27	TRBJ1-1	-	CASSLSPGQGRAFF
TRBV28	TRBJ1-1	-	CASSSPSFEAFF
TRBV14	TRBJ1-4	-	CASSSGTQPVFF
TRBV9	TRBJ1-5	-	CASSVGDSNSNQPQHF
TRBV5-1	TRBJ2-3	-	CASSLSRGGTDTQYF
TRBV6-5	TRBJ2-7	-	CASSRTGTYEQYF
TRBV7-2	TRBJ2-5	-	CASSLIPGGEETQYF
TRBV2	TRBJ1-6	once	CASRDNRGTDNSPLHF
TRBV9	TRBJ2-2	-	CASSRGGGTGELFF
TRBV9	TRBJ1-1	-	CASSVATGAAEAFF
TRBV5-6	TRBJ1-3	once	CASSGQGYGNTIYF
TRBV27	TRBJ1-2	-	CASSLRGAQSYGYTF
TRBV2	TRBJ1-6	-	CASNRGQGYNSPLHF
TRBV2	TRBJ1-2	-	CASSPSYGYTF
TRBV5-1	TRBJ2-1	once	CASSLQGGEQFF
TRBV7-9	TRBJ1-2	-	CASSLIVGTGFGYGYTF
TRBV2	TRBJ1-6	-	CASSPLRTGRSPLHF
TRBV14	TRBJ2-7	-	CASSQRNWAGGHWEQYF
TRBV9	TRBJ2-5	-	CASSTSPGLLETQYF
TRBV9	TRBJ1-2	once	CASEKENYGYTF
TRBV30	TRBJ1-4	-	CAWSPGQGGEKLFF
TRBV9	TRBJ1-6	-	CASSVGGFDSPLHF
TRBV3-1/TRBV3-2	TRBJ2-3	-	CASSQDRLRVPAMNTDTQYF
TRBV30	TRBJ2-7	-	CAWSVRYEQYF
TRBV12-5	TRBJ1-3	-	CASGRTGGGDTIYF
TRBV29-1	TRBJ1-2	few	CSVVIGVGYGYTF
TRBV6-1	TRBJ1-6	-	CASSERAVMGLGSSPLHF
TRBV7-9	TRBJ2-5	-	CASSPRDTIQETQYF